What follows are 14 T cell receptor beta chains derived from one specimen sequenced in a study of CD8+CD57+ T cells in acquired aplastic anemia. Template material for TCR beta VDJ and CDR3 profiling consisted of genomic DNA. Using its own MiXCR run on the reads, TCRdb lists one record per CDR3 protein. The sample lists 200,000 to 250,000 distinct CDR3 sequences, 34% seen once, with 0.95% to 1.2% in the top ten. The source material was sorted CD4+, CD8+, or CD8+CD57+ T cells (not recorded which) from PBMCs. The receptor set was obtained from a human donor in good health, serving as a control.

The V call is TRBV2, the J call TRBJ1-5; weak D call: TRBD1 (5 bases). Trimming took off 6 bases at V and 5 bases at J, with 17 bases between the two ends. Germline-derived CDR1 and CDR2 are SNHLY and FYNNEI. This CDR3 contains 15 residues. CDR3: CASSQGESGYQPQHF. In DNA, the CDR3 is TGTGCCAGCAGCCAAGGTGAGTCAGGGTATCAGCCCCAGCATTTT. Filled out from reference TRBV2 and TRBJ1-5, the complete variable domain reads EPEVTQTPSHQVTQMGQEVILRCVPISNHLYFYWYRQILGQKVEFLVSFYNNEISEKSEIFDDQFSVERPDGSNFTLKIRSTKLEDSAMYFCASSQGESGYQPQHFGDGTRLSIL.

This chain connects TRBV14 to TRBJ1-4, with 7 bases aligning to TRBD1. Trimming at V came to 2 bases and at J to 14 bases, leaving 11 bases not matched to a gene. This CDR3 has 14 amino acids. Germline-derived CDR1 and CDR2 are SGHDN and FVKESK. CDR3 sequence reads: CASSQCRDRIGLFF. Written as DNA, the CDR3 is TGTGCCAGCAGCCAATGTCGGGACAGAATCGGGCTGTTTTTT. Full variable domain (outside the CDR3, taken from reference TRBV14 and TRBJ1-4): EAGVTQFPSHSVIEKGQTVTLRCDPISGHDNLYWYRRVMGKEIKFLLHFVKESKQDESGMPNNRFLAERTGGTYSTLKVQPAELEDSGVYFCASSQCRDRIGLFFGSGTQLSVL.

This chain joins TRBV6-1 and TRBJ1-5; D remains unclear. The germline CDR1 and CDR2 sequences are MNHNS and SASEGT. Trimming left V 7 bases short and J 1 base short, with 8 bases between. The CDR3 sequence is 13 residues long. The CDR3 protein is CASTVNSNQPQHF. The CDR3 nucleotides read TGTGCCAGCACGGTAAACAGCAATCAGCCCCAGCATTTT.

As regards this clonotype: This may be a read error: a much more frequent sequence differs by one nucleotide. The V call is TRBV5-1, the J call TRBJ2-7; the D gene is possibly TRBD2 (5 bases). Per germline, CDR1 SGHRS and CDR2 YFSETQ. This CDR3 contains 14 residues. CDR3 DNA sequence: TGCGCCAGCACCCATGGGAGTCGCGAGTACGAGCAGTGCTTC. Protein product: CASTHGSREYEQCF. The full variable domain, completed using reference TRBV5-1 and TRBJ2-7, is KAGVTQTPRYLIKTRGQQVTLSCSPISGHRSVSWYQQTPGQGLQFLFEYFSETQRNKGNFPGRFSGRQFSNSRSEMNVSTLELGDSALYLCASTHGSREYEQCFGPGTRLTVT.

The CDR3: CASSRSVNTGELFF. CDR3 DNA: TGTGCCAGCTCGCGTTCGGTTAACACCGGGGAGCTGTTTTTT. The chain couples TRBV9 to TRBJ2-2; no firm D call. Germline lookup yields CDR1 SGDLS and CDR2 YYNGEE. The CDR3 has 14 amino acids. Trimming left V 7 bases short and J 2 bases short, with 12 bases between. Together with reference TRBV9 and TRBJ2-2, the CDR3 gives the full variable domain: DSGVTQTPKHLITATGQRVTLRCSPRSGDLSVYWYQQSLDQGLQFLIQYYNGEERAKGNILERFSAQQFPDLHSELNLSSLELGDSALYFCASSRSVNTGELFFGEGSRLTVL.

The chain uses TRBV19 and TRBJ1-2; possible D gene TRBD1, 5 bases. Germline V gene data show CDR1 as LNHDA and CDR2 as SQIVND (reference sequence). V lost 1 base and J lost 0, with 6 bases in between. The CDR3 has 14 amino acids. This CDR3 reads CASSIGGANYGYTF. Written as DNA, the CDR3 is TGTGCCAGTAGTATAGGGGGGGCTAACTATGGCTACACCTTC.

This clonotype was seen repeatedly, ten times or more. V is TRBV19 and J is TRBJ1-2; tentative D call: TRBD1 (5 bases). Germline CDR1 LNHDA, CDR2 SQIVND (reference sequence). The CDR3 runs 16 residues. V was trimmed by 5 bases and J by 0 bases, leaving 16 bases between them. The CDR3, as DNA: TGTGCCAGTAGTTCGATCGGGGGTTCAGCTAACTATGGCTACACCTTC. It specifies CASSSIGGSANYGYTF. The full variable domain, rest sourced from reference TRBV19 and TRBJ1-2, is DGGITQSPKYLFRKEGQNVTLSCEQNLNHDAMYWYRQDPGQGLRLIYYSQIVNDFQKGDIAEGYSVSREKKESFPLTVTSAQKNPTAFYLCASSSIGGSANYGYTFGSGTRLTVV.

This clonotype was detected many times. In DNA form, the CDR3 reads TGTGCCAGCAGGGTTCTAGCGGGAGCGGCGGATACGCAGTATTTT. Protein: CASRVLAGAADTQYF. V is TRBV2 and J is TRBJ2-3, with TRBD2 matching over 10 bases. The CDR3 length is 15 residues. The germline V gene encodes CDR1 SNHLY and CDR2 FYNNEI. V gave up 6 bases and J gave up 6 bases; unmatched junction bases: 9.

As regards this clonotype: This clone may be a read error of a much larger clone one base away. This chain connects TRBV5-1 to TRBJ2-1; TRBD1 is a possible D gene (6 bases). CDR3 size: 14 residues. The V and J ends lost 7 bases and 2 bases respectively, with 13 bases between them. Germline V CDR1 and CDR2: SGHRS, YFSETQ. CDR3 sequence: CASGTDSTYNEQFF. DNA of the CDR3: TGCGCCAGCGGCACGGACAGTACCTACAATGAGCAGTTCTTC. The full variable domain, completed using reference TRBV5-1 and TRBJ2-1, is KAGVTQTPRYLIKTRGQQVTLSCSPISGHRSVSWYQQTPGQGLQFLFEYFSETQRNKGNFPGRFSGRQFSNSRSEMNVSTLELGDSALYLCASGTDSTYNEQFFGPGTRLTVL.

This clonotype was seen repeatedly, ten times or more. The chain combines TRBV10-1 with TRBJ1-1; D is unclear. The V gene lost 3 bases and the J gene lost 8 bases, with 16 bases spanning the gap. There are 14 residues in the CDR3. Germline loops: CDR1 WNHNN, CDR2 SYGVQD (reference sequence). CDR3 residues: CASSEGLLADEAFF. The DNA of the CDR3 is TGCGCCAGCAGTGAAGGGTTACTGGCTGACGAAGCTTTCTTT.

This clonotype was picked up many times. The chain uses TRBV2 and TRBJ1-1; D unclear. The CDR3 totals 16 residues. The germline gives CDR1 SNHLY, CDR2 FYNNEI. V was shortened by 2 bases and J by 1 base, with 14 bases between the two germline ends. CDR3 coding DNA: TGTGCCAGCAGTGAATATGGGATGGTGGGGAACACTGAAGCTTTCTTT. Encoded protein: CASSEYGMVGNTEAFF. The full variable domain, completed using reference TRBV2 and TRBJ1-1, is EPEVTQTPSHQVTQMGQEVILRCVPISNHLYFYWYRQILGQKVEFLVSFYNNEISEKSEIFDDQFSVERPDGSNFTLKIRSTKLEDSAMYFCASSEYGMVGNTEAFFGQGTRLTVV.

This clonotype was seen ten or more times. The rearrangement links TRBV4-1 to TRBJ2-3; 7 bases agree with TRBD2. The J segment lost 5 bases and the V segment lost 2 bases, leaving 4 bases of the junction unmatched. Germline values: CDR1 MGHRA, CDR2 YSYEKL. The CDR3 sequence is 14 residues long. This CDR3 reads CASSQREAEDTQYF. CDR3 coding DNA: TGCGCCAGCAGCCAACGGGAGGCGGAAGATACGCAGTATTTT.

The chain combines TRBV15 with TRBJ2-5; 12 nucleotides align to TRBD2. V dropped 0 bases and J dropped 12; count of bases not matched to a gene: 8. This CDR3 contains 15 residues. Germline V CDR1 and CDR2: LNHNV, YYDKDF (reference sequence). DNA for the CDR3: TGTGCCACCAGCAGAGATCTGACTAGCGGGGGCTACAAGTACTTC. Its translation is CATSRDLTSGGYKYF.

J is TRBJ2-1 and V is TRBV5-2; TRBD2, the table's D call, lacks a check against the DNA. TRBV5-2 has pseudogene status. The CDR3 is 16 residues long. The CDR3 DNA reads TGTGCCAGCAACTCCTTTAGCGGTAGCTCCTACAATGAGCAGTTCTTC. Amino acid sequence: CASNSFSGSSYNEQFF.